This TCR beta chain is from a study of T-cell reconstitution after alpha-beta-depleted transplantation in children. During its preparation, the TCRbeta library received unique molecular identifiers. TCRdb reprocessed the PCR reads with MiXCR, giving one entry per CDR3 protein. The repertoire holds about 460,000 distinct CDR3 sequences, roughly an eighth seen once, with about 5.4% in the top ten. The germline V and J ends were trimmed by 4 bases and 0 bases, with 23 bases remaining between them. CDR3 length: 18 residues. CDR1 is SGHRS, CDR2 YFSETQ, per germline. The source material was PBMCs from the stem cell graft donor, sampled from the stem cell graft. This receptor was taken from a human donor who donated a stem cell graft to a child with combined immunodeficiency. The chain links TRBV5-1 to TRBJ2-7; no definite D call. CDR3 nucleotides: TGCGCCAGCAGCAGATCCCGACCCATGAGTCCCAGCTCCTACGAGCAGTACTTC. Translated: CASSRSRPMSPSSYEQYF.